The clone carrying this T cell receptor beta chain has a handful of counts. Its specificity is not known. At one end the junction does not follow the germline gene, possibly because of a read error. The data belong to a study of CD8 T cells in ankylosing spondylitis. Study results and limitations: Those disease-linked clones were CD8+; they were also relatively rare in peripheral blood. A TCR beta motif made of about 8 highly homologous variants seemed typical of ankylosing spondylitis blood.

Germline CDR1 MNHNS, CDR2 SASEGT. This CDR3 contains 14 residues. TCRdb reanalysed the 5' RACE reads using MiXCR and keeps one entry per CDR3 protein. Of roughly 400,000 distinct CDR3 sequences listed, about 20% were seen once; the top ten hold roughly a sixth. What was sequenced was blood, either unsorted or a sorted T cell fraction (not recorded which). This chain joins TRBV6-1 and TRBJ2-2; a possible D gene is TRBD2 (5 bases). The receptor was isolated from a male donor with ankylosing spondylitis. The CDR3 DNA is TGTGCCAGCAGTGAGCCGCGGAACACCGGGGAGCAGTTTTTT. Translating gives CASSEPRNTGEQFF.